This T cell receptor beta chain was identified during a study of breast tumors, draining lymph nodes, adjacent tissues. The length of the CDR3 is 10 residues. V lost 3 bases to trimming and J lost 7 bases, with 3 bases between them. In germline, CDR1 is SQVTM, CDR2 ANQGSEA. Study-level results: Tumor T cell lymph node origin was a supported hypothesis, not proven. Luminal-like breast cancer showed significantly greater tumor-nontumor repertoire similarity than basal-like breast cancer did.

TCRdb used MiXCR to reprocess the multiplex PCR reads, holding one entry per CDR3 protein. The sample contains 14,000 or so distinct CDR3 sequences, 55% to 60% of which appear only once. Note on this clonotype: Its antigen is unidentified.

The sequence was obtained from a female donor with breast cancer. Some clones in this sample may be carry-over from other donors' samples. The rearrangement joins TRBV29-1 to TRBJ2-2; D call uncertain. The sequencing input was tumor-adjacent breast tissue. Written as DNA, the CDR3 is TGCAGCGTTGAGTACGGGGAGCTGTTTTTT. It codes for CSVEYGELFF.